This T cell receptor beta chain was sequenced during a study of shared clonotypes between healthy human individuals. Sequencing used immunoSEQ multiplex PCR; TCRdb keeps in-frame clones, though not all of them. Of 2,500,000 or so clones in the sample, roughly 92% are singletons; the top ten hold 0.37%. The study's findings and limits: Naive CD4 clonotype sharing across a few donors was around 5%.

This clone occurred once. Antigen specificity is unknown. The length of the CDR3 is 15 residues. V lost 5 bases, J lost 3 bases, and 6 bases stayed unmatched. Germline V gene data show CDR1 as SGHNT and CDR2 as YYREEE (reference sequence). The sequenced sample was naive CD4+ T cells from PBMCs. The subset: CD45RA+ positively selected. V usage is TRBV5-4 and J usage is TRBJ2-3, with 10 bases matching TRBD2. This clonotype originated in a man younger than 35 in good health. Some clones in this sample may be carry-over from other donors' samples. The DNA of the CDR3 is TGTGCCAGCAGGTCTAGCGGGAGAGGTACAGATACGCAGTATTTT. Translating gives CASRSSGRGTDTQYF. The full variable domain, its missing parts supplied by reference TRBV5-4 and TRBJ2-3, is ETGVTQSPTHLIKTRGQQVTLRCSSQSGHNTVSWYQQALGQGPQFIFQYYREEENGRGNFPPRFSGLQFPNYSSELNVNALELDDSALYLCASRSSGRGTDTQYFGPGTRLTVL.